A single sample gave rise to the 11 T cell receptor beta chains below, sequenced in a study of blood T cell repertoires in COVID-19. Only in-frame clones appear in the TCRdb table, and some are missing; sequencing was by immunoSEQ multiplex PCR. The sample lists about 170,000 clones, approximately 84% occurring once. The specimen was peripheral blood. These receptor sequences come from an elderly woman with COVID-19, enrolled during active disease.

The rearrangement joins TRBV15 to TRBJ1-4, with D perhaps matching TRBD1 (6 bases). Germline CDR1 LNHNV, CDR2 YYDKDF (reference sequence). V was pared by 1 base and J by 5 bases, with 14 bases between. The length of the CDR3 is 16 residues. The CDR3 nucleotides are TGTGCCACCAGCAGAGGCAGGGGTGCGGCGAATGAAAAACTGTTTTTT. This sequence encodes CATSRGRGAANEKLFF.

The chain uses TRBV6-5 and TRBJ1-4; a possible D gene is TRBD1 (6 bases). V was shortened by 4 bases and J by 3 bases, with 12 bases between the two germline ends. There are 15 residues in the CDR3. CDR1 is MNHEY, CDR2 SVGAGI, per germline. The CDR3 sequence: CASSWVPGANEKLFF. The DNA of the CDR3 is TGTGCCAGCAGTTGGGTCCCAGGGGCTAATGAAAAACTGTTTTTT.

This clone showed up just a few times. Compared with germline, one end of the junction differs, possibly owing to a read error. The chain links TRBV20-1 to TRBJ2-2; D not certain. Per germline, CDR1 DFQATT and CDR2 SNEGSKA (reference sequence). This CDR3 contains 11 residues. The CDR3 DNA follows: TGTCGGTCGTCGAACACCGGGGAGCTGTTTTTT. This encodes CRSSNTGELFF.

This rearrangement joins TRBV3-1 (or the pseudogene TRBV3-2) to TRBJ1-5; D remains ambiguous. The CDR3 has 13 amino acids. V was clipped by 4 bases and J by 4 bases, with 8 bases between them. Germline V gene lookup returns CDR1 LGHDT and CDR2 YNNKEL (reference sequence). CDR3 protein: CASSPPGNQPQHF. In DNA form, the CDR3 reads TGTGCCAGCAGCCCCCCCGGGAATCAGCCCCAGCATTTT.

This sequence joins TRBV27 and TRBJ2-1; 9 bases align to TRBD1. V shed 6 bases and J 8 bases; nucleotides not matched to a gene: 14. The CDR3 has 16 amino acids. The V gene's germline CDR1 is MNHEY and CDR2 SMNVEV (reference sequence). The CDR3 bases are TGTGCCAGCAGCGACCGGACAGGGGCCGGTGGAGATGAGCAGTTCTTC. Its protein is CASSDRTGAGGDEQFF.

This sequence joins TRBV7-9 and TRBJ1-3; D is perhaps TRBD1 (6 bases). The CDR3 consists of 14 residues. With 4 bases removed from V and 2 bases from J, the gap between germline ends came to 9 bases. Germline CDR1 is SEHNR and CDR2 is FQNEAQ (reference sequence). This chain's CDR3 is CASSSGQPGNTIYF. The CDR3 bases are TGTGCCAGCAGCTCAGGACAGCCTGGAAACACCATATATTTT.

In this sample, this clone turned up once. The rearrangement joins TRBV7-9 to TRBJ1-1, with D possibly being TRBD1 (6 bases). V was shortened by 5 bases and J by 5 bases, with 18 bases between the two germline ends. The CDR3 runs to 15 residues. Germline V gene lookup returns CDR1 SEHNR and CDR2 FQNEAQ (reference sequence). As DNA, the CDR3 is TGTGCCAGCAGCCCTTGGGGAGGGGGTGGAACTGAAGCTTTCTTT. Protein sequence: CASSPWGGGGTEAFF.

V gene TRBV7-7 combines with J gene TRBJ2-7, with 7 bases that match TRBD1. CDR3 length: 13 residues. Germline CDR1 and CDR2: SSHAT and FNYEAQ (reference sequence). The CDR3 sequence: CAHPRLRGREQYF. The CDR3 region has the DNA TGTGCTCACCCAAGGTTAAGGGGGCGCGAGCAGTACTTC.

V and J are TRBV7-9 and TRBJ2-7; TRBD2 agrees at 10 bases. CDR3 length: 16 amino acids. The germline V gene encodes CDR1 SEHNR and CDR2 FQNEAQ (reference sequence). J was trimmed by 2 bases and V by 6 bases; bases with no gene match: 10. CDR3 sequence (DNA): TGTGCCAGCAGTTCGACGGCTAGCGGGAGAACCTACGAGCAGTACTTC. Translated, it gives CASSSTASGRTYEQYF. Supplemented by reference TRBV7-9 and TRBJ2-7, the full variable domain reads DTGVSQNPRHKITKRGQNVTFRCDPISEHNRLYWYRQTLGQGPEFLTYFQNEAQLEKSRLLSDRFSAERPKGSFSTLEIQRTEQGDSAMYLCASSSTASGRTYEQYFGPGTRLTVT.

The chain uses TRBV11-2 and TRBJ2-5, with 14 nucleotides matching TRBD2. The germline gives CDR1 SGHAT, CDR2 FQNNGV. V trimming: 5 bases; J trimming: 5 bases; junction bases outside the gene matches: 7. CDR3 length: 16 residues. Written as DNA, the CDR3 is TGTGCCAGCAGCATCGGACTAGCGGGGGGACAGGAGACCCAGTACTTC. Amino acid sequence: CASSIGLAGGQETQYF.

This chain uses TRBV30 with TRBJ2-2, with 7 bases fitting TRBD2. The CDR3 is 15 residues long. The V gene's germline CDR1 is GTSNPN and CDR2 SVGIG (reference sequence). The V and J ends lost 3 bases and 7 bases, in that order; junction bases with no gene match: 11. The CDR3 sequence is CAWRWGRASVGELFF. For the CDR3, the DNA is TGTGCCTGGAGATGGGGGAGGGCATCTGTCGGGGAGCTGTTTTTT.